This is a list of T cell receptor beta chains from one sample in a study of technical replicates of blood from four donors. TCRdb keeps only in-frame clones here, not all; method: immunoSEQ multiplex PCR. The sample consists of 75,000 to 85,000 clones, approximately 94% of them appearing once. The sample consisted of T cells isolated from PBMCs. The receptors stem from a human donor in good health. Each CDR3 is given without its conserved first and last residue. A D gene is named only where the DNA matches it firmly. The listing skips clone size in some rows; elsewhere it reads once, few, many or a size class.

size: .
V: TRBV4-1
J: TRBJ1-5
D: .
CDR3: ASSRSISGSNQPQH

size: .
V: TRBV7-2
J: TRBJ1-1
D: TRBD1
CDR3: ASNHRDRDPLNTEAF

size: .
V: TRBV27
J: TRBJ1-1
D: .
CDR3: ASSGHMNTEAF

size: .
V: TRBV19
J: TRBJ1-1
D: .
CDR3: ASKETGPTNTEAF

size: .
V: TRBV4-3
J: TRBJ2-7
D: TRBD2
CDR3: ASSQSASGSSYEQY

size: few
V: TRBV19
J: TRBJ1-2
D: TRBD1
CDR3: ASSPGTGSPYGYT

size: once
V: TRBV7-2
J: TRBJ2-1
D: .
CDR3: ASSLEIGVSYNEQF

size: .
V: TRBV5-1
J: TRBJ2-2
D: .
CDR3: ASSPSGQGGTGELF

size: .
V: TRBV5-1
J: TRBJ2-7
D: .
CDR3: ASRTGVSYEQY

size: .
V: TRBV5-1
J: TRBJ1-4
D: .
CDR3: ASRRESGTTNEKLF

size: .
V: TRBV2
J: TRBJ1-2
D: .
CDR3: ASSVTGVSYGYT

size: .
V: TRBV18
J: TRBJ1-3
D: .
CDR3: ASSPEASSGNTIY

size: .
V: TRBV9
J: TRBJ1-2
D: .
CDR3: ASSVSTEHYGYT

size: .
V: TRBV4-2
J: TRBJ2-3
D: .
CDR3: ASSQDLTDTQY

size: .
V: TRBV6-5
J: TRBJ1-1
D: .
CDR3: ASSYPGDTEAF

size: few
V: TRBV10-1
J: TRBJ2-3
D: .
CDR3: ASSHSGYTDTQY

size: .
V: TRBV25-1
J: TRBJ1-1
D: TRBD1
CDR3: ASSEYKGGGNTEAF